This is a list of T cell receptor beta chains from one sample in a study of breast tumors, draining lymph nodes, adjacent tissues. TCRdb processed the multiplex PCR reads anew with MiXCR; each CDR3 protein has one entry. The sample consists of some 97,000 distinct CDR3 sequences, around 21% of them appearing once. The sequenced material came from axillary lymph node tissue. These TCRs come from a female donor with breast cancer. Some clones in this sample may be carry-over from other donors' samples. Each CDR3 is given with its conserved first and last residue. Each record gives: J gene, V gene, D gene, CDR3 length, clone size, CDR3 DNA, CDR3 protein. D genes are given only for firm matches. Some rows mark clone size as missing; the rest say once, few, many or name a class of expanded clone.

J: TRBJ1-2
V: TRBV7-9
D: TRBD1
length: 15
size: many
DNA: TGTGCCAGCAGCTTAAGTTTCGGGACAGATTATGGCTACACCTTC
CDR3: CASSLSFGTDYGYTF

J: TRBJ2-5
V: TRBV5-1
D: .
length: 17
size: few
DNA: TGCGCCGGCAGCTTGAAGGTATCGAGTCCAGGGACGGGTACCCAGTACTTC
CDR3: CAGSLKVSSPGTGTQYF

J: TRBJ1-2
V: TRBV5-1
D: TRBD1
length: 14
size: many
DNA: TGCGCCAGCAGCTGGCGGACAGGGGGGGATGGCTACACCTTC
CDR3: CASSWRTGGDGYTF

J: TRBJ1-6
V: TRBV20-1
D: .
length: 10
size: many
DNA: TGCAGTGCTAGCGGACGGTCCCTCCACTTT
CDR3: CSASGRSLHF

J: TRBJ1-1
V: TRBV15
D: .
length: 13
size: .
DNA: TGTGCCACCAGCAGAGGACGGAACACTGAAGCTTTCTTT
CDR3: CATSRGRNTEAFF

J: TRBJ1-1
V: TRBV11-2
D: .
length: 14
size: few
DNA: TGTGCCAGCAGCTTAGCCCTCAAATTCACTGAAGCTTTCTTT
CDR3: CASSLALKFTEAFF

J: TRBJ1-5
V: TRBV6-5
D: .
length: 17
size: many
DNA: TGTGCCAGCAGTCCCCGGGACCCTGGGATGTCGCATCAGCCCCAGCATTTT
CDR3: CASSPRDPGMSHQPQHF

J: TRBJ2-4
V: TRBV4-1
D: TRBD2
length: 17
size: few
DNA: TGCGCCAGCAGCCAGGGACTAGCGGATCTAGCCAAAAACATTCAGTACTTC
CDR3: CASSQGLADLAKNIQYF

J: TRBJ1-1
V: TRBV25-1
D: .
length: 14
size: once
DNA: TGTGCCAGCAGTGAAAACACCCCGAACACTGAAGCTTTCTTT
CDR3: CASSENTPNTEAFF

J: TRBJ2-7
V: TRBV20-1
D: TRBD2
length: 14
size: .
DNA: TGCAGTGCTCCTAGGGATAGCGGGTCCTACGAGCAGTACTTC
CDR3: CSAPRDSGSYEQYF

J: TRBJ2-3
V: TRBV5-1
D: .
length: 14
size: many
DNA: TGCGCCAGCAGCTACACCGGTGGGGCAGATACGCAGTATTTT
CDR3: CASSYTGGADTQYF

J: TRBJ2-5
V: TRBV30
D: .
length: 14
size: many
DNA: TGTGCCTGGACCAGATGGGGCAGGGGAGAGACCCAGTACTTC
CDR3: CAWTRWGRGETQYF

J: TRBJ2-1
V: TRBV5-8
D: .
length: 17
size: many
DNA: TGTGCCAGCAGCCCCACTCATCACAGCGGGTCATACAATGAGCAGTTCTTC
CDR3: CASSPTHHSGSYNEQFF

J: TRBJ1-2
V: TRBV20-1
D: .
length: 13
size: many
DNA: TGCAGTGCTAGGTTGCCGGCGGTCTATGGCTACACCTTC
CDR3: CSARLPAVYGYTF

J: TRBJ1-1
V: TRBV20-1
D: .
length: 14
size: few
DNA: TGCAGTGCTGGATCCGGGCAACAGCATACTGAAGCTTTCTTT
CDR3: CSAGSGQQHTEAFF

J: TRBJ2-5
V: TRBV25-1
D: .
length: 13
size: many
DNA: TGTGCCAGCAGTGTGGCGAGAAAAGAGACCCAGTACTTC
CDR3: CASSVARKETQYF

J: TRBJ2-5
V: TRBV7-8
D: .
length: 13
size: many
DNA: TGTGCCAGCAGTAGAGGGGTAGAGGAGACCCAGTACTTC
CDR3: CASSRGVEETQYF

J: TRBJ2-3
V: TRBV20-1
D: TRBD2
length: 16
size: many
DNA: TGCAGTGCTAGCAGTAGCGGGGGAAGTAGCACAGATACGCAGTATTTT
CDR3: CSASSSGGSSTDTQYF

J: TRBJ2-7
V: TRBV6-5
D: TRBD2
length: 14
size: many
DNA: TGTGCCAGCAGTCGACTAGCGGGAGGGGTAGAGCAGTACTTC
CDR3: CASSRLAGGVEQYF

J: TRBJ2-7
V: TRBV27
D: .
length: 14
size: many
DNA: TGTGCCAGCAAACCACAGGTGCTCGGCTACGAGCAGTACTTC
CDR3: CASKPQVLGYEQYF

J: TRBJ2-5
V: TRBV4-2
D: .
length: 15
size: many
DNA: TGTGCCAGCAGCCAAGATCCGGGGGGCGGGAAGACCCAGTACTTC
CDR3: CASSQDPGGGKTQYF

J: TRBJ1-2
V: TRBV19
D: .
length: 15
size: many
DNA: TGTGCCAGTAGCACGACAGGATCTTACAACTATGGCTACACCTTC
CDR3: CASSTTGSYNYGYTF

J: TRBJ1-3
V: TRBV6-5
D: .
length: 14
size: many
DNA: TGTGCCAGCAGACCGGGAGGTGCTGGAAACACCATATATTTT
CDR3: CASRPGGAGNTIYF

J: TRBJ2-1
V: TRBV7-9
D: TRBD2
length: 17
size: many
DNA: TGTGCCAGCAGCTTAGTGGGGACTAGCGGGAGGGCCCGGGAGCAGTTCTTC
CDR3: CASSLVGTSGRAREQFF

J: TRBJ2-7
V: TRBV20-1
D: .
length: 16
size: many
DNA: TGCAGTGCTAGACAAGCAAGGAGACTGGGAACCTACGAGCAGTACTTC
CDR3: CSARQARRLGTYEQYF

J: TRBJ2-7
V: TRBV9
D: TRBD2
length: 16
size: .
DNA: TGTGCCAGCAGCGTAGGGGGGGGGGAAATTACCTACGAGCAGTACTTC
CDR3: CASSVGGGEITYEQYF

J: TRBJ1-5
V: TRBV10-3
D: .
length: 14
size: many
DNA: TGTGCCATCAGTGTCGACTCTAGCAATCAGCCCCAGCATTTT
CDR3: CAISVDSSNQPQHF

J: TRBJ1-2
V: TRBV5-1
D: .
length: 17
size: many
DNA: TGCGCCAGCAGCTCCAGCTCGTCAGGGAGAGCTAACTATGGCTACACCTTC
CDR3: CASSSSSSGRANYGYTF

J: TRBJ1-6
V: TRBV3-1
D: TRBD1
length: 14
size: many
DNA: TGTGCCAGCAGCCAACGACAGGGGAATTCACCCCTCCACTTT
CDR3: CASSQRQGNSPLHF

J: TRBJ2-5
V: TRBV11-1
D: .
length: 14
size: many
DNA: TGTGCCAGCAGCCAAAGAGGGGGGGTGGAGACCCAGTACTTC
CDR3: CASSQRGGVETQYF

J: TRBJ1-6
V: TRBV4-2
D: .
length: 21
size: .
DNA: TGTGCCAGCAGCCAAGACCCTAGACCGGGCTCCCTGAGCTCCTATAATTCATCCCTCCACTTT
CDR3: CASSQDPRPGSLSSYNSSLHF

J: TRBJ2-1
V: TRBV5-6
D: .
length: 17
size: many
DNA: TGTGCCAGCAGCTTGGCCGGGATGGGACGGAACTACAATGAGCAGTTCTTC
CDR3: CASSLAGMGRNYNEQFF

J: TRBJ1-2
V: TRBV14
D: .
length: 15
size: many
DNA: TGTGCCAGCAGCCAAGCTTGGGGGTCTGGGTATGGCTACACCTTC
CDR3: CASSQAWGSGYGYTF

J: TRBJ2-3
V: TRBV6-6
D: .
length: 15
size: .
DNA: TGTGCCAGCACCCCGACTAGAGAGGGGGGAGATACGCAGTATTTT
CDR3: CASTPTREGGDTQYF

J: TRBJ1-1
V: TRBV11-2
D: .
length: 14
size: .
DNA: TGTGCCAGCAGCTCCGGACAGACGAACACTGAAGCTTTCTTT
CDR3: CASSSGQTNTEAFF

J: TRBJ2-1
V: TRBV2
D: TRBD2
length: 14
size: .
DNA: TGTGCCAGCAGTCTCGGACCGGGGGGGAGGGAGCAGTTCTTC
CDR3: CASSLGPGGREQFF

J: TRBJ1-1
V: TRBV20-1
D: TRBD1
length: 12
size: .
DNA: TGCAGTGCCGCGACAGGGGGGACTGAAGCTTTCTTT
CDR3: CSAATGGTEAFF

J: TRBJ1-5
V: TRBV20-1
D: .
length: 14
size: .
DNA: TGCAGTGCTAGAGATCTAACTGAACATCAGCCCCAGCATTTT
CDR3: CSARDLTEHQPQHF

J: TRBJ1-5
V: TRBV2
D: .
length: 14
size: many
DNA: TGTGCCAGCAGGGGGACACTGTTCGATCAGCCCCAGCATTTT
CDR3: CASRGTLFDQPQHF

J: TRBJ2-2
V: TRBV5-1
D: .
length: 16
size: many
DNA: TGCGCCAGCAGCGACGGATTTACAACGAACACCGGGGAGCTGTTTTTT
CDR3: CASSDGFTTNTGELFF

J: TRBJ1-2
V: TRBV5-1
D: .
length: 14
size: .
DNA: TGCGCCAGCAGCCGGTCGGGGGCGAGAGATGGCTACACCTTC
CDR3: CASSRSGARDGYTF

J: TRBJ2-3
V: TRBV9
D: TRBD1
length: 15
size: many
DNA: TGTGCCAGCAGCCTCACAGGGGTAAGATCAGATACGCAGTATTTT
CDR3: CASSLTGVRSDTQYF

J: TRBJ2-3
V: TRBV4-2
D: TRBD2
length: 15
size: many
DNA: TGTGCCAGCAGCCGAACTAGCGGGAGGTCAGATACGCAGTATTTT
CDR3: CASSRTSGRSDTQYF

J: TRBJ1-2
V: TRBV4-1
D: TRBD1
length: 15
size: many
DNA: TGCGCCAGCAGCCAAGATAGAAGGGGGCAGAATGGCTACACCTTC
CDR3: CASSQDRRGQNGYTF

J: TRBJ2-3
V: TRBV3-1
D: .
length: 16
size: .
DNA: TGTGCCAGCAGCACCCGCGCCAGGGCCTTAGGGGATACGCAGTATTTT
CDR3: CASSTRARALGDTQYF

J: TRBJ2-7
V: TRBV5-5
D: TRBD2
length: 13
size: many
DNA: TGTGCCAGCAGGGTAACGGGGGGGTACGAGCAGTACTTC
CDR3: CASRVTGGYEQYF

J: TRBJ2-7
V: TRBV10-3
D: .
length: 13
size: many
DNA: TGTGCCATCAGGAGGGGAACTAACGACGAGCAGTACTTC
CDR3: CAIRRGTNDEQYF

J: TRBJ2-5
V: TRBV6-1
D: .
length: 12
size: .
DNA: TGTGCCAGCAGTGGATTAAAAGAGACCCAGTACTTC
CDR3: CASSGLKETQYF

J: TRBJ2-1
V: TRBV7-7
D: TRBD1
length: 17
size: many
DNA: TGTGCTAGCAGCTTAGCTCCGGGACAGGGGGATCACAATGAGCAGTTCTTC
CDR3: CASSLAPGQGDHNEQFF

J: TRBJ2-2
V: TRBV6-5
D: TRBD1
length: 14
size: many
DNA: TGTGCCAGCAGACGGGACAGCAACACCGGGGAGCTGTTTTTT
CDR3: CASRRDSNTGELFF

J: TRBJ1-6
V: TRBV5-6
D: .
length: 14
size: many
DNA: TGTGCCAGCAGCTTGCCCAGGGTAGACTCACCCCTCCACTTT
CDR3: CASSLPRVDSPLHF